This is a list of T cell receptor beta chains from one sample in a study of T cell responses to AZD1222 COVID-19 vaccine. Profiled with immunoSEQ multiplex PCR; TCRdb holds only in-frame clones, not every one. The sample has about 120,000 clones, about 93% seen once. This specimen was peripheral blood, taken 28 days after the second AZD1222 dose. These receptors were taken from an adult who received the AZD1222 COVID-19 vaccine. The CDR3 runs from the conserved cysteine through the conserved F or W. A D gene is named only where the DNA matches it firmly. Only part of the rows carry a size: once, few, many, or a class if the clone is expanded.

V gene,J gene,D gene,clone size,CDR3 DNA,CDR3 protein
TRBV7-8,TRBJ2-2,-,once,TGTGCCAGCAGCTTAAGGGGTGGCGGGGAGCTGTTTTTT,CASSLRGGGELFF
TRBV5-1,TRBJ1-1,TRBD1,-,TGCGCCAGCAGCTCGCGGACAGGGGGGAGCATGAACACTGAAGCTTTCTTT,CASSSRTGGSMNTEAFF
TRBV6-5,TRBJ1-4,-,-,TGTGCCAGCACCTGGAGGCAGTTAGGGGAAAAACTGTTTTTT,CASTWRQLGEKLFF
TRBV18,TRBJ2-7,-,-,TGTGCCAGCTCCCAAGACAGTTCCTACGAGCAGTACTTC,CASSQDSSYEQYF
TRBV10-3,TRBJ1-2,-,-,TGTGCCATCAGGGACCGGCTCCCTAACTATGGCTACACCTTC,CAIRDRLPNYGYTF
TRBV25-1,TRBJ2-5,TRBD1,once,TGTGCCAGCAGTGAGGGGACAGTCCCTGAGACCCAGTACTTC,CASSEGTVPETQYF
TRBV30,TRBJ2-5,-,-,TGTGCCTGGAGTGCCCTTACAACACGAGGAAAAGAGACCCAGTACTTC,CAWSALTTRGKETQYF
TRBV7-6,TRBJ1-1,TRBD1,-,TGTGCCAGCAGCTTAGGAGAGACAGGGAGGCCTGAAGCTTTCTTT,CASSLGETGRPEAFF
TRBV4-3,TRBJ1-2,-,-,TGCGCCAGCAGCCAAGGGGGGGACTATGGCTACACCTTC,CASSQGGDYGYTF
TRBV27,TRBJ1-1,-,-,TGTGCCAGCAGAATAGCGTATGACCACACTGAAGCTTTCTTT,CASRIAYDHTEAFF
TRBV5-8,TRBJ2-5,-,-,TGTGCCAGCAGAATATCAGGGTCCACAGCGACCCAGTACTTC,CASRISGSTATQYF
TRBV7-3,TRBJ2-1,TRBD2,-,TGTGCCAGCAGTTTTAGACTAGCGGGAATTAATGAGCAGTTCTTC,CASSFRLAGINEQFF
TRBV19,TRBJ2-3,TRBD1,once,TGTGCCAGTAGTTTTCGGACAGGTCAAGATACGCAGTATTTT,CASSFRTGQDTQYF
TRBV12-3/TRBV12-4,TRBJ2-7,-,-,TGTGCCAGCAGGTATGGGGAGTCCTACGAGCAGTACTTC,CASRYGESYEQYF
TRBV5-5,TRBJ1-1,-,once,TGTGCCAGCAGCGCAGGACAGCTTATGAACACTGAAGCTTTCTTT,CASSAGQLMNTEAFF
TRBV5-6,TRBJ2-4,-,-,TGTGCCAGCAGCTTAGCCGGGACACAAAACATTCAGTACTTC,CASSLAGTQNIQYF
TRBV11-3,TRBJ2-7,-,-,TGTGCCAGCAGTCCCCAGACTGGGGAGCAGTACTTC,CASSPQTGEQYF
TRBV5-6,TRBJ2-7,TRBD2,once,TGTGCCAGCAGCGAGCCGGGACTAGCGGGAGCAGGGGAGCAGTACTTC,CASSEPGLAGAGEQYF
TRBV30,TRBJ1-3,-,-,TGTGCCTGGAGTGCCAAAGGGTCCTTCTCTGGAAACACCATATATTTT,CAWSAKGSFSGNTIYF
TRBV6-2/TRBV6-3,TRBJ1-5,-,-,TGTGCCAGCAGTTTAGACCCAGGGCAGTTTGAGGAGCCCCAGCATTTT,CASSLDPGQFEEPQHF
TRBV19,TRBJ1-5,-,-,TGTGCCAGTAGTGGATCAGTGGGAAATCAGCCCCAGCATTTT,CASSGSVGNQPQHF
TRBV10-3,TRBJ1-2,-,-,TGTGCCATCAGGACACAAGGGTCTTCTGGCTACACCTTC,CAIRTQGSSGYTF
TRBV4-2,TRBJ1-1,-,-,TGTGCCAGCAGTCAGCTCAGAGGAGGGAACACTGAAGCTTTCTTT,CASSQLRGGNTEAFF
TRBV6-5,TRBJ1-5,-,-,TGTGCCACCCTGACAGGAACGAGCAATCAGCCCCAGCATTTT,CATLTGTSNQPQHF
TRBV19,TRBJ1-6,-,few,TGTGCCAGTAGTATGTATGACAGAGGCTATTCGGATAATTCACCCCTCCACTTT,CASSMYDRGYSDNSPLHF
TRBV9,TRBJ2-1,TRBD2,-,TGTGCCAGCAGCCCCGTGACTAGCGGGAGGGCCTGGGATGAGCAGTTCTTC,CASSPVTSGRAWDEQFF